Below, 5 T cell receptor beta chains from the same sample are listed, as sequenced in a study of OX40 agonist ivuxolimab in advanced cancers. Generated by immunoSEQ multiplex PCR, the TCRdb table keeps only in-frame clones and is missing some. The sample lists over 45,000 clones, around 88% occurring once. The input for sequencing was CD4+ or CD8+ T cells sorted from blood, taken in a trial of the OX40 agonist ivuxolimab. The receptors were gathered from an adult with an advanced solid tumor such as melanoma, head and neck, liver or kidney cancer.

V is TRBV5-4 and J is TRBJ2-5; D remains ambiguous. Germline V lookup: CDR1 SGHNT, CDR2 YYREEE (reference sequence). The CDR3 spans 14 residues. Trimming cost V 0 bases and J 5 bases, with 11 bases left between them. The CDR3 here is CASSLGSQVETQYF. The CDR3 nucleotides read TGTGCCAGCAGCTTGGGGAGTCAAGTGGAGACCCAGTACTTC.

The CDR3 DNA follows: TGTGCCTGGAGACAGGGTTTATGGGGCACTGAAGCTTTCTTT. Protein product: CAWRQGLWGTEAFF. The V call is TRBV30, the J call TRBJ1-1, with D possibly being TRBD1 (6 bases). Trimming stripped 3 bases from V and 4 bases from J, with 15 bases between. CDR3 length equals 14 residues. CDR1 is GTSNPN, CDR2 SVGIG, per germline (reference sequence).

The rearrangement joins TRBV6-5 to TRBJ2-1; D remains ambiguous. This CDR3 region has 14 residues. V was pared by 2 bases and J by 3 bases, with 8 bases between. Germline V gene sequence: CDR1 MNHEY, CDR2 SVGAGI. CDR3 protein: CASSYREDYNEQFF. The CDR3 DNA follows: TGTGCCAGCAGTTACAGGGAAGACTACAATGAGCAGTTCTTC.

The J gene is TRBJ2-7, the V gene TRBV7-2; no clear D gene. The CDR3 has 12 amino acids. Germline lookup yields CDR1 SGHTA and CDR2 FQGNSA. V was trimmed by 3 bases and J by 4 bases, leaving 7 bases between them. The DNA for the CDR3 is TGTGCCAGCAGCTTCCGAGGATACGAGCAGTACTTC. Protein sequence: CASSFRGYEQYF.

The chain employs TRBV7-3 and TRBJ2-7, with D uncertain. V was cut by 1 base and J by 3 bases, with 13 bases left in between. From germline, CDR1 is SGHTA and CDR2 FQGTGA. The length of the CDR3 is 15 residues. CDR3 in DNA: TGTGCCAGCAGCTTAATTTCTAGACGGTTCTACGAGCAGTACTTC. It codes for CASSLISRRFYEQYF.